This T cell receptor beta chain is from a study of control samples from healthy donors and cancer patients. The assay was immunoSEQ multiplex PCR, and TCRdb's table has in-frame clones only and misses some. The table includes 96,000 or so clones, 85% to 95% detected once. J was trimmed by 3 bases and V by 6 bases; bases with no gene match: 4. CDR3 length equals 13 residues. The germline CDR1 and CDR2 sequences are SEHNR and FQNEAQ (reference sequence). Material: blood. This chain uses TRBV7-9 with TRBJ1-1; 7 bases agree with TRBD1. The receptor comes from a man aged 18 to 30 in good health. CDR3 coding DNA: TGTGCCAGCAGGAGAGGACAGGACACTGAAGCTTTCTTT. Its protein product is CASRRGQDTEAFF. Using reference TRBV7-9 and TRBJ1-1 for the parts outside the CDR3, the full variable domain is DTGVSQNPRHKITKRGQNVTFRCDPISEHNRLYWYRQTLGQGPEFLTYFQNEAQLEKSRLLSDRFSAERPKGSFSTLEIQRTEQGDSAMYLCASRRGQDTEAFFGQGTRLTVV.